This entry concerns a single T cell receptor (beta chain). Its antigen remains undetermined. No clone much larger than this one lies a single base away; base qualities are absent. Each collaborating institution followed its own protocols to collect whole blood in K2EDTA tubes. For TCRbeta analysis, collaborators shipped samples in one of three forms: frozen whole blood, isolated PBMCs, or DNA extracted from either of those sample types. The immunoSEQ Assay, a bias-controlled multiplex PCR, was used to amplify TCRbeta CDR3 regions from genomic DNA. The authors processed their data as follows. Nucleated cell counts per sample were estimated from amplification of reference gene primers within the assay. To quantify the absolute abundance of each unique TCRbeta CDR3 rearrangement, sequence reads were collapsed and filtered. For each sample, productive Simpson clonality was calculated by taking the square root of Simpson's diversity index across productive rearrangements. TCRdb obtained this table from immuneACCESS and retained in-frame rearrangements with V and J assigned. These tables miss some clones; where compared with another copy, unresolved V genes account for less than half of the shortfall, and the remainder is unexplained. The DNA gave D and trimming, while V, J and clone size come from that table. The sample profile shows roughly 150,000 clones; 78% of them were found once. Clones ranked in the top ten supply 11% to 15% of the sample.

This sample was taken from a study of blood T cell repertoires in COVID-19 (dated by TCRdb to 2018 to 2021). Regarding the complete study: The collaborator samples originated in the United States, Italy and Spain and spanned the acute and convalescent phases of COVID-19. The samples were drawn from two sources: the first 160 participants of the ongoing ImmuneRACE study, and fewer than 1,500 subjects contributed by 6 global collaborators. Sample metadata almost always included a de-identified subject ID, COVID-19 status, age in years and sex. The repertoires were released in a freely available public database meant as a resource for research on the immune response to SARS-CoV-2. The material from the prospective study consisted of cDNA or gDNA derived from T cells, B-cell-depleted T cells, or PBMCs. The dataset comprised deeply sampled blood TCRbeta repertoires from subjects exposed to, actively infected with, or recovered from COVID-19. HLA class I and class II types, where available, came from metadata supplied by the sample provider rather than from assay-based typing.

The full study reports these points: Clinical and demographic metadata were provided uncurated, with the amount varying by source and participant.

The germline V gene provides CDR1 MGHRA and CDR2 YSYEKL. Trimming accounts for 0 bases at V and 9 bases at J, while the number of junction bases matched to no gene is 9. The CDR3, from cysteine to phenylalanine, totals 17 residues. Solely the CDR3 DNA is kept, with 51 bases framed from the first base. This receptor was taken from a woman aged 80 or over with acute or convalescent COVID-19. The rearranged segments are TRBV4-1 and TRBJ2-1; TRBD2 fits 12 bases in the junction. Sequences were obtained from peripheral blood. The CDR3 has the sequence CASSQDPASGGAGEQFF. The bases are TGCGCCAGCAGCCAAGATCCCGCTAGCGGGGGGGCGGGTGAGCAGTTCTTC.